The 17 T cell receptor beta chains in this list originate from one sample, sequenced in a study of T cell clonotyping in hematopoietic cell transplantation. Data came from immunoSEQ multiplex PCR; TCRdb stores just in-frame clones and leaves some out. This table has about 9,600 clones, about 75% appearing once. This sample comprised PBMCs, obtained 30 days after allogeneic stem cell transplant. The source is a female patient in her forties who had an allogeneic stem cell transplant from a related donor, so T cells may come from the graft donor. Some clones in this sample may be carry-over from other donors' samples.

The gene calls are TRBV4-3 and TRBJ2-1; D unresolved. This CDR3 contains 13 residues. Per the germline V gene, CDR1 is LGHNA and CDR2 is YSLEER. V was trimmed by 0 bases and J by 2 bases, leaving 2 bases between them. The CDR3 bases are TGCGCCAGCAGCCAAGAGACCTACAATGAGCAGTTCTTC. This gives the protein CASSQETYNEQFF.

V is TRBV27 and J is TRBJ2-2; tentatively, D is TRBD1 (6 bases). Germline lookup yields CDR1 MNHEY and CDR2 SMNVEV (reference sequence). The length of the CDR3 is 14 residues. The ends were cut back, 5 bases at V and 5 bases at J, with 12 bases in the middle. CDR3 nucleotides: TGTGCCAGCAGTCCTACAGGGAATACCGGGGAGCTGTTTTTT. Translation gives CASSPTGNTGELFF.

The chain couples TRBV2 to TRBJ1-1; no definite D call. The CDR3 loop spans 11 amino acids. The germline V and J ends were trimmed by 6 bases and 1 base, with 3 bases remaining between them. Germline V CDR1 and CDR2: SNHLY, FYNNEI. Written as DNA, the CDR3 is TGTGCCAGCAGCACGAACACTGAAGCTTTCTTT. Translated: CASSTNTEAFF.

The chain links TRBV30 to TRBJ1-1, with 9 bases aligning to TRBD1. Germline CDR1 and CDR2: GTSNPN and SVGIG (reference sequence). CDR3 size: 14 residues. V lost 4 bases and J lost 0; bases outside the gene matches: 3. The CDR3 sequence is CAWIGQGLNTEAFF. CDR3 in DNA: TGTGCCTGGATCGGACAGGGGCTGAACACTGAAGCTTTCTTT.

The V and J genes are TRBV4-3 and TRBJ2-2; a possible D gene is TRBD2 (5 bases). From germline, CDR1 is LGHNA and CDR2 YSLEER. Trimming removed 3 bases at V and 6 bases at J, with 14 bases between. The CDR3 length is 15 residues. The CDR3 region has the DNA TGCGCCAGCAGCCAGGGCGACTACGGGTCCGGGGAGCTGTTTTTT. This translates into CASSQGDYGSGELFF.

This chain connects TRBV28 to TRBJ1-2; TRBD1 aligns across 8 bases. The CDR3 length is 16 residues. Per the germline V gene, CDR1 is MDHEN and CDR2 is SYDVKM. The V gene end was trimmed by 3 bases and the J gene end by 4 bases; junction bases not matched to a gene: 10. For the CDR3, the DNA is TGTGCCAGCAGTTTGGTTAGTGGGACAGGCAGCTATGGCTACACCTTC. Its translation is CASSLVSGTGSYGYTF.

Turning to this clone: Within the sample, other DNA sequences also encode this same CDR3. V gene TRBV19 combines with J gene TRBJ2-3; D is uncertain. Germline CDR1 and CDR2: LNHDA and SQIVND (reference sequence). The CDR3 has 12 amino acids. V was shortened by 5 bases and J by 2 bases, with 5 bases between the two germline ends. The CDR3 region is CASSLDTDTQYF. CDR3 bases: TGTGCCAGTAGTCTCGACACAGATACGCAGTATTTT.

Sample share makes this clone large (0.1 to 1%). The sample holds other DNA sequences that translate to the same CDR3. The chain employs TRBV11-3 and TRBJ2-3; D unresolved. This CDR3 region has 14 residues. Germline V gives CDR1 SGHNT, CDR2 YENEEA. V was cut by 2 bases and J by 4 bases, with 10 bases left in between. This CDR3 is CASSLRASPDTQYF. CDR3 nucleotide sequence: TGTGCCAGCAGCTTAAGGGCTTCCCCAGATACGCAGTATTTT.

V is TRBV10-3 and J is TRBJ1-4, with D unclear. The CDR3 covers 13 residues. Germline loops: CDR1 ENHRY, CDR2 SYGVKD. Deletions cut 3 bases from V and 0 bases from J, with 2 bases between. CDR3 bases: TGTGCCATCAGTGATGCAACTAATGAAAAACTGTTTTTT. This gives the protein CAISDATNEKLFF.

This chain uses TRBV6-6 with TRBJ2-7; D is possibly TRBD1 or TRBD2 (6 bases each). The CDR3 totals 14 residues. Germline V gives CDR1 MNHNY, CDR2 SVGAGI (reference sequence). The V end lost 7 bases, the J end lost 5 bases, and 18 bases lay between the germline ends. The CDR3 spells CASTGGGTKNEQYF. CDR3 in DNA: TGTGCCAGCACTGGAGGGGGTACCAAAAACGAGCAGTACTTC.

V usage is TRBV6-5 and J usage is TRBJ2-7; 8 bases match TRBD2. V gave up 3 bases and J gave up 3 bases; unmatched junction bases: 10. CDR1 and CDR2 from the germline V gene are MNHEY and SVGAGI. The length of the CDR3 is 16 residues. This CDR3 reads CASSYLPAGGLYEQYF. CDR3 sequence (DNA): TGTGCCAGCAGTTATCTCCCTGCGGGAGGCCTCTACGAGCAGTACTTC.

This sequence joins TRBV19 and TRBJ1-2, with D possibly matching TRBD1 (6 bases). Germline values: CDR1 LNHDA, CDR2 SQIVND (reference sequence). V shed 9 bases and J shed 8 bases, with 22 bases lying between them. The CDR3 length is 14 residues. CDR3: CASSPGGQMRGYTF. The CDR3 coding sequence is TGTGCCAGCTCCCCTGGGGGGCAAATGCGAGGCTACACCTTC.

This chain links TRBV30 with TRBJ2-2, with D unresolved. CDR3 length: 13 residues. CDR1 and CDR2 (germline): GTSNPN, SVGIG (reference sequence). The ends were cut back, 3 bases at V and 5 bases at J, with 10 bases in the middle. The CDR3 sequence: CAWRGFFTGELFF. In DNA form, the CDR3 reads TGTGCCTGGAGGGGGTTTTTTACCGGGGAGCTGTTTTTT.

The chain is built from TRBV30 and TRBJ2-3; 7 positions agree with TRBD2. V lost 2 bases, J lost 2 bases, and 13 bases stayed unmatched. Per the germline V gene, CDR1 is GTSNPN and CDR2 is SVGIG (reference sequence). CDR3 size: 17 residues. CDR3 loop: CAWSPKGSGPITDTQYF. The CDR3 DNA sequence: TGTGCCTGGAGTCCCAAGGGTAGCGGGCCCATCACAGATACGCAGTATTTT.

The rearrangement links TRBV6-4 to TRBJ1-5; D gene uncertain. Trimming shortened V by 2 bases and J by 10 bases, and 12 bases separated the two germline ends. The germline V gene has CDR1 MRHNA and CDR2 SNTAGT. The CDR3 contains 13 residues. The CDR3 reads CASSDLRRIPQHF. The CDR3 bases are TGTGCCAGCAGTGACCTCCGGCGAATTCCCCAGCATTTT.

The DNA for the CDR3 is TGTGCCAGCAGCGTAGATTGGGAGGGAAACTATGGCTACACCTTC. The encoded protein is CASSVDWEGNYGYTF. The chain is built from TRBV9 and TRBJ1-2; no reliable D call. The CDR3 spans 15 residues. V lost 0 bases, J lost 2 bases, and 11 bases lay in between. The germline V gene encodes CDR1 SGDLS and CDR2 YYNGEE.

This rearrangement joins TRBV5-4 to TRBJ2-7; possibly TRBD1 or TRBD2 for D (5 bases each). The CDR3 contains 15 residues. V gave up 0 bases and J gave up 5 bases, with 15 bases separating them. The germline CDR1 and CDR2 sequences are SGHNT and YYREEE (reference sequence). The CDR3 region has the DNA TGTGCCAGCAGCTTGGGGGGCGGAAGAGGGGACGAGCAGTACTTC. As protein: CASSLGGGRGDEQYF.